Listed below are T cell receptor beta chains from one sample, sequenced in a study of Ad26.COV2.S vaccination and SARS-CoV-2 variants. Libraries were prepared by immunoSEQ multiplex PCR; TCRdb keeps only in-frame clonotypes and omits some of them. The sample has around 500,000 clones, roughly nine tenths seen once. The material was peripheral blood, obtained in a trial of Ad26.COV2.S vaccine versus placebo. The source of these receptors is a person aged 18 to 59 who received the Ad26.COV2.S COVID-19 vaccine or a placebo. Both conserved end residues are part of each CDR3. A D gene is named only where the DNA matches it firmly.

J gene,D gene,V gene,CDR3 DNA,CDR3 protein
TRBJ2-2,.,TRBV7-8,TGTGCCAGCAGCGCTCGGGTGATCACCGCCCCCGGGGAGCTGTTTTTT,CASSARVITAPGELFF
TRBJ2-7,TRBD1,TRBV27,TGTGCCAGCAGTACCCACAGGGGCCCCTACGAGCAGTACTTC,CASSTHRGPYEQYF
TRBJ2-1,TRBD1,TRBV5-5,TGTGCCAGCAGGCCCCGGGACAGCCACAATGAGCAGTTCTTC,CASRPRDSHNEQFF
TRBJ2-7,TRBD2,TRBV29-1,TGCAGCGTTGAAATAGCGGGAGGGGTGCAGTACTTC,CSVEIAGGVQYF
TRBJ2-3,TRBD1,TRBV3-1/TRBV3-2,TGTGCCAGCAGCAAATTAATCCGGGACAGGGACACAGATACGCAGTATTTT,CASSKLIRDRDTDTQYF
TRBJ2-3,.,TRBV5-1,TGCGCCAGCAATTCGGGATCGGTAGATACGCAGTATTTT,CASNSGSVDTQYF
TRBJ2-7,.,TRBV13,TGTGCCAGCAGCCCCGGGGGCTCCCACTCCTACGAGCAGTACTTC,CASSPGGSHSYEQYF
TRBJ1-2,.,TRBV28,TGTGCCAGCAGTTTAAAATCTAACTATGGCTACACCTTC,CASSLKSNYGYTF
TRBJ1-4,.,TRBV7-9,TGTGCCAGCAGCTTAGCGGGGGCTAGGAATGAAAAACTGTTTTTT,CASSLAGARNEKLFF
TRBJ2-4,TRBD1,TRBV6-5,TGTGCCGTCATGCCGGGACAGGGACACAAAAACATTCAGTACTTC,CAVMPGQGHKNIQYF